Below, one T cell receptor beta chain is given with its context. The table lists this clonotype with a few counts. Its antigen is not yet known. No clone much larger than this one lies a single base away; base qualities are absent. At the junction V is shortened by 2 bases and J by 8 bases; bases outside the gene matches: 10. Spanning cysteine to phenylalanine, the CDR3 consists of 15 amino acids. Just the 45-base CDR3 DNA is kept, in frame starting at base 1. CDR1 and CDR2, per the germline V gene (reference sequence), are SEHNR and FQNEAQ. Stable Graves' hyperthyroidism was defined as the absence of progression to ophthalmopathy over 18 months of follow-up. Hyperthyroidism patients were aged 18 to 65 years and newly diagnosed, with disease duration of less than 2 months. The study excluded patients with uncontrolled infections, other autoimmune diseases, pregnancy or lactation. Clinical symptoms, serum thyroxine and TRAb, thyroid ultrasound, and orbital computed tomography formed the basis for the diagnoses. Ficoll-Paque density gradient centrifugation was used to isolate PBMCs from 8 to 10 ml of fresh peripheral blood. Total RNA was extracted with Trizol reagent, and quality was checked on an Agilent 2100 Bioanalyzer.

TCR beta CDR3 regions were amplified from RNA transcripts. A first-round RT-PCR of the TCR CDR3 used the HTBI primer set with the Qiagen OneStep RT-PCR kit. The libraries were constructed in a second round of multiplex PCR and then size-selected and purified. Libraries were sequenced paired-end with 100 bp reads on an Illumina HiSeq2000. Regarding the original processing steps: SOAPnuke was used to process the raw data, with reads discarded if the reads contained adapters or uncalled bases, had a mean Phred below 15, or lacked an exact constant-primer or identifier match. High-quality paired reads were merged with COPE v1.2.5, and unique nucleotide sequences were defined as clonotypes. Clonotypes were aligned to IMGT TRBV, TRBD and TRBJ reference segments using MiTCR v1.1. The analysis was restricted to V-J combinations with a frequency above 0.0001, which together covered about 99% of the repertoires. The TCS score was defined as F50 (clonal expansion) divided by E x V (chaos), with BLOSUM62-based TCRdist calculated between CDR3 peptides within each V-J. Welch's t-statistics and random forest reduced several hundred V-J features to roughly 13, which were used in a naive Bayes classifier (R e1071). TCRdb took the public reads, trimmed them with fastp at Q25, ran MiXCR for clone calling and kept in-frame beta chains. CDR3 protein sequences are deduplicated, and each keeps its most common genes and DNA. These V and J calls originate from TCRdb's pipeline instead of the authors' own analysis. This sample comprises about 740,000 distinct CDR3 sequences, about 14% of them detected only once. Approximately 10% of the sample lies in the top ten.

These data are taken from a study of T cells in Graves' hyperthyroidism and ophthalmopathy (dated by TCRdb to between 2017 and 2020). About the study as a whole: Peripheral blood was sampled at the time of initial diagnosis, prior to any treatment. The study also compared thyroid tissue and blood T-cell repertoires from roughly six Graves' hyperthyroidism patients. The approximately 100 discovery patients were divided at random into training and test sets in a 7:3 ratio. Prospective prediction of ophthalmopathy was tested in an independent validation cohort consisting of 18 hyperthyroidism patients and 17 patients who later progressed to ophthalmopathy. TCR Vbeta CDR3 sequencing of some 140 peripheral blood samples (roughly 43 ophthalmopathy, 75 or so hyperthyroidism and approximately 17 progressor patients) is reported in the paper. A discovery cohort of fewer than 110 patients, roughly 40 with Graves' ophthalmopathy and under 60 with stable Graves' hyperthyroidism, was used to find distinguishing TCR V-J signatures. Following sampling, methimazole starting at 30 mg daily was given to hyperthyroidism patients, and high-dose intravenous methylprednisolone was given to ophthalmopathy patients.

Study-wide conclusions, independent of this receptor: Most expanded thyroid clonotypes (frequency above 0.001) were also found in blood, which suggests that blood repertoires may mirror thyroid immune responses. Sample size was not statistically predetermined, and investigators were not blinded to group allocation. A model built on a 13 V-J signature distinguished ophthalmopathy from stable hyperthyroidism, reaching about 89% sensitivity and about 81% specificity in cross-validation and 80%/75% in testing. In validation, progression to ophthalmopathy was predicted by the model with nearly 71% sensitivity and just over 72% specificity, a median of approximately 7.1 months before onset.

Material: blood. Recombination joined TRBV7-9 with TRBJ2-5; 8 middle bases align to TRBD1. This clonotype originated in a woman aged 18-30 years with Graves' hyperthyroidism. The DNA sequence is TGTGCCAGCAGCTTACTGACAGGGGCTTGGTTAACCCAGTACTTC. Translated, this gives CASSLLTGAWLTQYF.